This T cell receptor beta chain was documented in a study of blood T cell repertoires in COVID-19. Clones were sequenced by immunoSEQ multiplex PCR, and TCRdb holds only the in-frame ones, with some missing. This sample yields a few hundred thousand clones, of which about 90% are seen a single time; roughly 4.3% belongs to the top ten. CDR1 SGDLS and CDR2 YYNGEE come from the germline V gene. Trimming removed 0 bases from V and 4 bases from J; junction bases left unmatched: 3. The length of the CDR3 is 16 residues. This receptor was obtained from a woman younger than 35 with acute COVID-19. Sequenced: PBMCs or T cells enriched from blood (not recorded which). The V call is TRBV9, the J call TRBJ2-3, with 12 bases aligning to TRBD2. The CDR3 sequence: CASSVETSGSADTQYF. In nucleotides, the CDR3 is TGTGCCAGCAGCGTAGAGACTAGCGGGAGCGCAGATACGCAGTATTTT.